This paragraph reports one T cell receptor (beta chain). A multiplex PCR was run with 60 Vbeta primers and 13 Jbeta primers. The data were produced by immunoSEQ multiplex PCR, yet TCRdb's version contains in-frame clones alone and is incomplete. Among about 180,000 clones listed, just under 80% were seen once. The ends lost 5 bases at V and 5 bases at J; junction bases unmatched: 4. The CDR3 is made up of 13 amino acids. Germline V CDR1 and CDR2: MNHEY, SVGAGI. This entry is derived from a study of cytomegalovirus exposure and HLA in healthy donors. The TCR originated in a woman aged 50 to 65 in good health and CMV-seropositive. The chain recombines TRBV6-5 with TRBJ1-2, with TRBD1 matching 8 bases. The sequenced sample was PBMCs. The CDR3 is CASSNDRGYGYTF. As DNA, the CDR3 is TGTGCCAGCAGTAATGACAGGGGTTATGGCTACACCTTC.